These 18 T cell receptor beta chains were sequenced from one sample in a study of siplizumab effects on memory and regulatory T cells. Produced via immunoSEQ multiplex PCR; TCRdb's table is partial and in-frame only. The sample holds 15,000 to 20,000 clones, around 42% seen once. As described, mixed lymphocyte reaction cells underwent coculture at 37°C for a duration of 5 to 6 days. Which antigens these TCRs recognize remains unknown. Sequencing was done on a sample of CFSE-low (dividing) CD4+ T cells sorted from an allogeneic mixed lymphocyte reaction. The receptors stem from a human donor in good health; the cells came from an allogeneic mixed lymphocyte reaction.

This clone was found a few times. The gene calls are TRBV2 and TRBJ2-1; TRBD1 matches at 10 bases. From germline, CDR1 is SNHLY and CDR2 FYNNEI. CDR3 length: 14 amino acids. J was trimmed by 6 bases and V by 5 bases; bases with no gene match: 4. For the CDR3, the DNA is TGTGCCAGCAGTCGAGACAGGGGGCTCAATGAGCAGTTCTTC. The encoded protein is CASSRDRGLNEQFF.

This chain joins TRBV4-3 and TRBJ2-3, with D hard to call. Germline V CDR1 and CDR2: LGHNA, YSLEER. V was cut by 6 bases and J by 6 bases, with 13 bases left in between. This CDR3 is built from 13 residues. CDR3: CASSKGSWDTQYF. In DNA, the CDR3 is TGCGCCAGCAGTAAAGGCTCCTGGGATACGCAGTATTTT.

The sample holds a few counts of this clone. The rearrangement uses TRBV6-4 and TRBJ1-1; D remains unclear. Germline V gives CDR1 MRHNA, CDR2 SNTAGT. There are 13 residues in the CDR3. V lost 6 bases and J 0 bases, leaving 8 bases between the germline ends. The CDR3 loop is CASSREMNTEAFF. The CDR3 DNA reads as TGTGCCAGCAGCCGGGAAATGAACACTGAAGCTTTCTTT.

This chain links TRBV5-4 with TRBJ2-3, with 8 bases identical to TRBD2. The CDR3 runs to 15 residues. Per germline, CDR1 SGHNT and CDR2 YYREEE (reference sequence). V lost 0 bases and J lost 6; bases outside the gene matches: 6. Written as DNA, the CDR3 is TGTGCCAGCAGCTTGGTAGGGACTAGAGCCGATACGCAGTATTTT. Residues: CASSLVGTRADTQYF.

This clone appeared a few times. The rearrangement uses TRBV6-5 and TRBJ1-1; 9 nucleotides line up with TRBD1. From germline, CDR1 is MNHEY and CDR2 SVGAGI. J was trimmed by 5 bases and V by 8 bases; bases with no gene match: 6. The CDR3 has 13 residues. CDR3 sequence: CASLRTGETEAFF. In DNA, the CDR3 is TGTGCCAGCCTGAGGACAGGGGAAACTGAAGCTTTCTTT.

This clone was seen only a few times. This chain uses TRBV25-1 with TRBJ1-1, with D maybe TRBD1 (6 bases). Trimming cost V 0 bases and J 3 bases, with 11 bases left between them. Germline assignment: CDR1 MGHDK and CDR2 SYGVNS. The CDR3 length is 15 residues. The CDR3 sequence is CASSEYGGRDTEAFF. The CDR3 nucleotides read TGTGCCAGCAGTGAATACGGGGGGCGGGACACTGAAGCTTTCTTT.

The chain employs TRBV6-5 and TRBJ2-7; 7 nucleotides match TRBD2. The CDR3 is 14 residues long. Germline V lookup: CDR1 MNHEY, CDR2 SVGAGI. Trimming took 6 bases from V and 3 from J; bases not matched to a gene: 8. CDR3 sequence (DNA): TGTGCCAGCAGCCCCGGGGGGACTCACTACGAGCAGTACTTC. This sequence encodes CASSPGGTHYEQYF.

This clone was counted only a few times. This rearrangement joins TRBV2 to TRBJ1-5; D is undetermined. The ends were cut back, 2 bases at V and 4 bases at J, with 6 bases in the middle. CDR1 is SNHLY, CDR2 FYNNEI, per germline. This CDR3 has 13 residues. The CDR3 bases are TGTGCCAGCAGTGAACCCCCTAATCAGCCCCAGCATTTT. Its protein is CASSEPPNQPQHF.

The rearrangement uses TRBV6-5 and TRBJ1-5, with 9 bases aligning to TRBD1. This CDR3 is 14 amino acids long. Per the germline V gene, CDR1 is MNHEY and CDR2 is SVGAGI. After removal of 4 bases from V and 5 bases from J, the junction contained 3 bases not matched to a gene. The CDR3 spells CASSWDRADQPQHF. As DNA, the CDR3 is TGTGCCAGCAGTTGGGACAGGGCGGATCAGCCCCAGCATTTT.

In nucleotides, the CDR3 is TGTGCCAGCAGCCGAGGACTAGCGGGGGGGTGGCTGGCAGATACGCAGTATTTT. This sequence encodes CASSRGLAGGWLADTQYF. V and J are TRBV27 and TRBJ2-3; 15 positions match TRBD2. The CDR3 covers 18 residues. Germline values: CDR1 MNHEY, CDR2 SMNVEV (reference sequence). Unmatched junction bases numbered 11, after V lost 6 bases and J lost 4 bases.

The table lists this clone with a few counts. The CDR3 coding sequence is TGCGCCAGCAGCGTCCGGACTGGGAACACCGGGGAGCTGTTTTTT. Its protein product is CASSVRTGNTGELFF. V usage is TRBV5-1 and J usage is TRBJ2-2; D is perhaps TRBD2 (5 bases). The CDR3 sequence is 15 residues long. From germline, CDR1 is SGHRS and CDR2 YFSETQ. The V end lost 4 bases, the J end lost 1 base, and 11 bases lay between the germline ends.

The chain is built from TRBV4-2 and TRBJ2-7, with 7 bases that match TRBD1. Trimming cost V 1 base and J 3 bases; bases outside gene matches: 3. Germline V CDR1 and CDR2: LGHNA, YNFKEQ. The CDR3 is made up of 14 amino acids. This CDR3 is CASSQAGQIYEQYF. CDR3 DNA sequence: TGTGCCAGCAGCCAAGCGGGACAGATCTACGAGCAGTACTTC.

This chain links TRBV7-6 with TRBJ1-4; no definite D call. This CDR3 is 15 amino acids long. The germline CDR1 and CDR2 sequences are SGHVS and FNYEAQ. Trimming cost V 5 bases and J 0 bases, with 10 bases left between them. The CDR3 DNA follows: TGTGCCAGCAGCGCATCACCTGCAACTAATGAAAAACTGTTTTTT. It translates to CASSASPATNEKLFF.

This clone was detected a few times. The gene calls are TRBV9 and TRBJ2-3; TRBD1 agrees at 8 bases. The germline gives CDR1 SGDLS, CDR2 YYNGEE. The CDR3 contains 14 residues. V shed 3 bases, J shed 6 bases, and the junction held 6 bases outside the gene matches. CDR3 nucleotide sequence: TGTGCCAGCAGCGCGGGACAGGCCCCGGATACGCAGTATTTT. Residues: CASSAGQAPDTQYF.

This sequence joins TRBV18 and TRBJ1-1; D remains ambiguous. In germline, CDR1 is KGHSH, CDR2 LQKENI. Trimming took 4 bases from V and 5 from J, leaving 8 bases between them. The CDR3 covers 12 residues. In nucleotides, the CDR3 is TGTGCCAGCTCACGACGGACTACTGAAGCTTTCTTT. It is translated as CASSRRTTEAFF.

This sequence joins TRBV5-1 and TRBJ2-3; TRBD1 matches 9 bases. Germline V gives CDR1 SGHRS, CDR2 YFSETQ. After removal of 2 bases from V and 4 bases from J, the junction contained 5 bases not matched to a gene. This CDR3 region has 15 residues. The CDR3 DNA is TGCGCCAGCAGCTTCGGACAGGGGAGGGCAGATACGCAGTATTTT. Its protein product is CASSFGQGRADTQYF.

The chain combines TRBV6-6 with TRBJ1-2; 7 bases match TRBD1. This CDR3 region has 14 residues. Germline values: CDR1 MNHNY, CDR2 SVGAGI (reference sequence). V trimming: 6 bases; J trimming: 5 bases; junction bases outside the gene matches: 9. The CDR3 region has the DNA TGTGCCAGCAGCCCTATGACAGGGACATATGGCTACACCTTC. It encodes CASSPMTGTYGYTF.

The chain uses TRBV4-2 and TRBJ2-3; 9 bases line up with TRBD2. CDR3 length: 18 amino acids. Unmatched junction bases numbered 11, after V lost 0 bases and J lost 4 bases. Germline CDR1 is LGHNA and CDR2 is YNFKEQ. The CDR3 loop reads CASSQDPIGTSISDTQYF. In nucleotides, the CDR3 is TGTGCCAGCAGCCAAGATCCAATCGGGACTAGCATCTCAGATACGCAGTATTTT.